This T cell receptor (beta chain) was found in a study of blood T cell repertoires in COVID-19. Study in general: COVID-19 samples, acute and convalescent, were from the United States, Italy and Spain. The cDNA or gDNA used as material had been derived from T cells, B-cell-depleted T cells, or PBMCs.

Original methodology: The authors estimated nucleated cell counts from reference gene primer amplification. Sequencing used immunoSEQ multiplex PCR; TCRdb keeps in-frame clones, though not all of them. V, J and clone size reflect that table, while D and trimming were determined from the DNA. In the table there are 90,000 to 150,000 clones, approximately 85% of which are singletons. The origin of this receptor is a man older than 75 with acute or convalescent COVID-19. Sequencing was carried out using peripheral blood.

CDR3 sequence reads: CASSLATGVYGYTF. The CDR3, as DNA: TGTGCCAGCAGCTTAGCCACAGGGGTCTATGGCTACACCTTC. V is TRBV5-6 and J is TRBJ1-2; TRBD1 matches at 7 bases. This CDR3 has 14 amino acids. CDR1 SGHDT and CDR2 YYEEEE come from the germline V gene. The V segment lost 2 bases and the J segment 4 bases; nucleotides outside the gene matches: 5.